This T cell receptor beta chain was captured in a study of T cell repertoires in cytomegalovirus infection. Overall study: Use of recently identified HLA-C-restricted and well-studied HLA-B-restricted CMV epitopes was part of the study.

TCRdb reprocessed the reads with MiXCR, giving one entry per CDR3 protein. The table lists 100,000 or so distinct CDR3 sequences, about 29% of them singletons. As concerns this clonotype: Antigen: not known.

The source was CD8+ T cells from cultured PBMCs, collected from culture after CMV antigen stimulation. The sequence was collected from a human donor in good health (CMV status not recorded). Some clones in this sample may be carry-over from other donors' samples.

The CDR3 DNA reads as TGTGCCAGCAGGGGATTCTTGGACGAGCAGTACTTC. Protein product: CASRGFLDEQYF. The V call is TRBV2, the J call TRBJ2-7; no firm D call. The V gene's germline CDR1 is SNHLY and CDR2 FYNNEI. Trimming removed 6 bases from V and 5 bases from J, with 11 bases in between. The CDR3 has 12 amino acids. Together with reference TRBV2 and TRBJ2-7, the CDR3 gives the full variable domain: EPEVTQTPSHQVTQMGQEVILRCVPISNHLYFYWYRQILGQKVEFLVSFYNNEISEKSEIFDDQFSVERPDGSNFTLKIRSTKLEDSAMYFCASRGFLDEQYFGPGTRLTVT.